The 13 T cell receptor beta chains below all came from one sample that was sequenced in a study of chemoradiotherapy in HPV16-positive cancers. Only in-frame clones appear in the TCRdb table, and some are missing; sequencing was by immunoSEQ multiplex PCR. The sample lists about 53,000 clones; roughly 90% were seen once. This specimen was blood, taken from a patient who underwent chemoradiotherapy. These receptors all come from a human donor with HPV-associated anogenital cancer.

The chain employs TRBV27 and TRBJ2-1; D remains unclear. The germline gives CDR1 MNHEY, CDR2 SMNVEV (reference sequence). The germline V and J ends were trimmed by 3 bases and 0 bases, with 12 bases remaining between them. CDR3 length: 16 amino acids. Here the CDR3 DNA reads TGTGCCAGCAGTTTGCGTTTACTTAGCTCCTACAATGAGCAGTTCTTC. Its translation: CASSLRLLSSYNEQFF.

This chain connects TRBV9 to TRBJ2-3; D not certain. Germline V gene data show CDR1 as SGDLS and CDR2 as YYNGEE. Trimming removed 4 bases from V and 1 base from J, with 16 bases in between. This CDR3 region has 16 residues. CDR3 sequence (DNA): TGTGCCAGCAGCCCGAGTTTTGGGGTGGGCACAGATACGCAGTATTTT. This sequence encodes CASSPSFGVGTDTQYF.

This chain joins TRBV7-2 and TRBJ1-2; a possible D gene is TRBD1 (6 bases). V was pared by 4 bases and J by 8 bases, with 14 bases between. The germline V gene encodes CDR1 SGHTA and CDR2 FQGNSA. The CDR3 length is 13 residues. Here the CDR3 reads CASSSAGGVGYTF. The CDR3 DNA reads as TGTGCCAGCAGCTCCGCCGGGGGCGTGGGCTACACCTTC.

J is TRBJ2-7 and V is TRBV7-3; unclear D gene. V was clipped by 6 bases and J by 0 bases, with 12 bases between them. Germline CDR1 reads SGHTA; CDR2 reads FQGTGA. The CDR3 loop spans 14 amino acids. CDR3 protein: CASRLDLFSYEQYF. The DNA of the CDR3 is TGTGCCAGCAGGCTGGACCTATTCTCCTACGAGCAGTACTTC.

The chain joins TRBV19 to TRBJ1-3; D not resolved. Per germline, CDR1 LNHDA and CDR2 SQIVND (reference sequence). The CDR3 is made up of 17 amino acids. The V gene lost 3 bases and the J gene lost 7 bases, with 22 bases spanning the gap. CDR3 coding DNA: TGTGCCAGTAGTATCCCCGGGTTTTCCTCCAGGACGAACACCATATATTTT. This encodes CASSIPGFSSRTNTIYF.

The genes are TRBV4-2 and TRBJ2-2, with D tentatively TRBD1 or TRBD2 (5 bases each). The V end was cut by 4 bases, the J end by 0 bases, with 12 bases between. The germline gives CDR1 LGHNA, CDR2 YNFKEQ. CDR3 size: 16 residues. The DNA of the CDR3 is TGTGCCAGCAGCCCGGGGACGTCTTCGAACACCGGGGAGCTGTTTTTT. It encodes CASSPGTSSNTGELFF.

This clone appeared once. The CDR3 region is CATSRDRAGGLEQYF. The CDR3, as DNA: TGTGCCACCAGCAGAGATAGGGCGGGAGGACTCGAGCAGTACTTC. The chain uses TRBV15 and TRBJ2-7, with 8 bases that match TRBD2. J was trimmed by 6 bases and V by 0 bases; bases with no gene match: 7. Germline assignment: CDR1 LNHNV and CDR2 YYDKDF (reference sequence). There are 15 residues in the CDR3.

The rearrangement joins TRBV6-1 to TRBJ2-7; 13 positions agree with TRBD2. V gave up 2 bases and J gave up 11 bases; unmatched junction bases: 9. Germline CDR1 reads MNHNS; CDR2 reads SASEGT. This CDR3 is 15 amino acids long. CDR3 bases: TGTGCCAGCAGTGAATCTGGGACTAGCGGGGCTAGAGAGTACTTC. This sequence encodes CASSESGTSGAREYF.

The V gene is TRBV5-1, the J gene TRBJ2-4; possibly TRBD1 for D (5 bases). V was shortened by 0 bases and J by 7 bases, with 14 bases between the two germline ends. CDR3 size: 15 residues. Germline V gene lookup returns CDR1 SGHRS and CDR2 YFSETQ. In DNA, the CDR3 is TGCGCCAGCAGCTTGGGAGACAGCCAGATTAACATTCAGTACTTC. Translated: CASSLGDSQINIQYF.

A single count supports this clone. The gene calls are TRBV19 and TRBJ2-1; TRBD1 aligns across 10 bases. Unmatched junction bases numbered 7, after V lost 7 bases and J lost 7 bases. The CDR3 is made up of 14 amino acids. The V gene's germline CDR1 is LNHDA and CDR2 SQIVND (reference sequence). The CDR3 DNA sequence: TGTGCCAGTAACCGGGACAGGGGTAGTAATGAGCAGTTCTTC. Translated: CASNRDRGSNEQFF.

In this sample, this clone turned up once. The chain combines TRBV4-3 with TRBJ2-2, with D possibly matching TRBD1 (6 bases). Trimming shortened V by 3 bases and J by 0 bases, and 11 bases separated the two germline ends. The CDR3 covers 16 residues. The V gene's germline CDR1 is LGHNA and CDR2 YSLEER. The CDR3 loop is CASSHRRTANTGELFF. The DNA for the CDR3 is TGCGCCAGCAGCCACCGCCGGACAGCGAACACCGGGGAGCTGTTTTTT.

The genes are TRBV5-3 and TRBJ2-1; 7 bases map to TRBD2. TRBV5-3 is annotated as an ORF whose role is uncertain. The CDR3 has 15 residues. The J segment lost 7 bases and the V segment lost 7 bases, leaving 14 bases of the junction unmatched. CDR3 residues: CARPIKGGSLNEQFF. CDR3 in DNA: TGTGCCAGACCAATCAAGGGCGGGAGTTTAAATGAGCAGTTCTTC.

The V call is TRBV6-5, the J call TRBJ2-7, with TRBD2 identical over 8 bases. Germline V CDR1 and CDR2: MNHEY, SVGAGI. The junction had 6 bases not matched to a gene; V was cut back by 5 bases and J by 0 bases. This CDR3 comprises 15 residues. CDR3 DNA: TGTGCCAGCAGTACCTACAGCGGGAGCTCCTACGAGCAGTACTTC. Translation gives CASSTYSGSSYEQYF.